This TCR beta chain was sequenced in a study of OX40 agonist ivuxolimab in advanced cancers. Whole-study context: Six ivuxolimab dose levels, 0.01 to 10 mg/kg, were given intravenously every 2 weeks.

Here immunoSEQ multiplex PCR was the method, and the copy in TCRdb shows in-frame clones only, minus some. The profile shows about 17,000 clones, roughly 78% of them singletons. From germline, CDR1 is SNHLY and CDR2 FYNNEI. This CDR3 comprises 13 residues. Trimming cost V 7 bases and J 4 bases, with 13 bases left between them. The input for sequencing was CD4+ or CD8+ T cells sorted from blood, taken in a trial of the OX40 agonist ivuxolimab. This clonotype originated in an adult with an advanced solid tumor such as melanoma, head and neck, liver or kidney cancer. The chain is built from TRBV2 and TRBJ1-1, with D possibly TRBD1 on 6 matching bases. CDR3 DNA sequence: TGTGCCAGCATCTCAGGGGAGAGCACTGAAGCTTTCTTT. Translating it yields CASISGESTEAFF.